The source of this T cell receptor (beta chain) is a study of primary melanoma T cells and metastatic recurrence (dated by TCRdb to about 2020). In terms of the full investigation: A total of around 190 primary melanomas made up the cohort, all of stage T2 to T4 and more than 1 mm thick. Whether patient outcome could be predicted by T-cell fraction and T-cell repertoire clonality in primary melanoma tumors was the question this study put to the test. The T-cell fraction measured by TCR beta sequencing was weighed against progression-free survival, the clinical outcome chosen for the comparison. Histopathological grading of tumor-infiltrating lymphocytes served as the comparison point for the T-cell fraction derived from sequencing.

The primary melanoma of each patient had been surgically resected and was considered potentially curable but at risk of metastatic recurrence. In the case of this clone: Its antigen target is currently unknown. No much larger clonotype is one base removed from it; base qualities were not supplied.

Paper-wide results and their limitations: A T-cell fraction above 20% appeared protective regardless of ulceration status, mitotic rate or nodal disease. Compared with adding any other histopathological variable to tumor thickness, adding T-cell fraction reportedly produced a bigger improvement in progression-free survival prediction. The authors presented an effective T-cell-mediated antitumor response in primary melanoma only as a suggestion and not as a demonstrated mechanism. Progression-free survival was reportedly predicted by the tumor T-cell fraction independently of age, mitotic rate, ulceration and thickness.

The V end loses 0 bases and the J end loses 4 bases, and a stretch of 17 bases separates them. The CDR3 holds 17 amino acids from the cysteine to the phenylalanine. Kept here is only the CDR3 DNA, which spans 51 bases and is read in frame from base 1. Via the germline V gene, CDR1 is SGHRS and CDR2 YFSETQ. The protocol used for the library was the immunoSEQ multiplex PCR assay. Primary melanoma tumor tissue underwent high-throughput sequencing of the T-cell receptor beta chain. As for the authors' bioinformatics: Among the repertoire analyses were the distribution of insertions and deletions and the sharing of TCRB CDR3 between samples. A gradient-boosted model ranked how well the T-cell fraction predicted outcome compared with histopathological variables. The source is immuneACCESS, and TCRdb retained only in-frame sequences with V and J called. Part of the clones is not carried over; for the studies checked, unresolved V genes explain less than half of this, and the remainder is unexplained. The V and J calls and the clone size are those of that table, but D and trimming were determined from the DNA. In this sample the table shows 3,000 to 4,000 clones, roughly 78% of which occur a single time. Of the sample, 21% is held by the ten largest clones.

The receptor chain draws on TRBV5-1 and TRBJ2-1, and TRBD1 may be the D gene, going by 5 matching bases. The material sequenced was melanoma tumor tissue. The sequence was collected from a human donor with melanoma. At the DNA level, the sequence is TGCGCCAGCAGCTTGGACGTCAGGGCGAGGCCGTACAATGAGCAGTTCTTC. Its protein reads: CASSLDVRARPYNEQFF.